The sequence of this T cell receptor (beta chain) was determined in a study of CD8 T cells in ankylosing spondylitis. Findings of the study overall: Disease-associated clones were reportedly significantly overrepresented in matched ankylosing spondylitis synovial fluid. Seemingly characteristic of ankylosing spondylitis blood was a TCR beta motif consisting of eight highly homologous variants. Disease-linked clones bore a CD8+ phenotype and were relatively rare in peripheral blood.

Researchers built TCR beta libraries using quantitative 5'-RACE with molecular barcodes. MiXCR, applied by TCRdb to the 5' RACE reads, yields one record per CDR3 protein. In the table there are a few hundred thousand distinct CDR3 sequences, roughly 10% of which are singletons. Germline lookup yields CDR1 SQVTM and CDR2 ANQGSEA. Trimming removed 8 bases from V and 4 bases from J, with 26 bases in between. The CDR3 is 16 amino acids. This clonotype was seen ten or more times. Its antigen is currently unknown. Sequencing was performed on blood, either unsorted or a sorted T cell fraction (not recorded which). The clonotype comes from a male donor with ankylosing spondylitis or in good health (not recorded which). This chain links TRBV29-1 with TRBJ1-1; no clear D. CDR3 loop: CSTTSPPGGPGTEAFF. The CDR3 DNA is TGCAGCACCACATCCCCACCAGGTGGGCCCGGCACTGAAGCTTTCTTT.